The TCR beta chain under discussion was sequenced for a study of OX40 agonist ivuxolimab in advanced cancers. Measured with immunoSEQ multiplex PCR; TCRdb has only the in-frame clones, and not every one. The sample shows 9,500 to 14,000 clones, over 75% of them seen only once. CDR1 and CDR2 from the germline V gene are LNHDA and SQIVND (reference sequence). V lost 8 bases and J 0 bases, leaving 14 bases between the germline ends. This CDR3 is 16 amino acids long. Here the sequenced sample was CD4+ or CD8+ T cells sorted from blood, taken in a trial of the OX40 agonist ivuxolimab. The rearrangement uses TRBV19 and TRBJ2-6, with a tentative D call TRBD2 (5 bases). The TCR sequence derives from an adult with an advanced solid tumor such as melanoma, head and neck, liver or kidney cancer. The CDR3 bases are TGTGCCAGTCATGCGGGTCCTCTCTCTGGGGCCAACGTCCTGACTTTC. It yields the protein CASHAGPLSGANVLTF.